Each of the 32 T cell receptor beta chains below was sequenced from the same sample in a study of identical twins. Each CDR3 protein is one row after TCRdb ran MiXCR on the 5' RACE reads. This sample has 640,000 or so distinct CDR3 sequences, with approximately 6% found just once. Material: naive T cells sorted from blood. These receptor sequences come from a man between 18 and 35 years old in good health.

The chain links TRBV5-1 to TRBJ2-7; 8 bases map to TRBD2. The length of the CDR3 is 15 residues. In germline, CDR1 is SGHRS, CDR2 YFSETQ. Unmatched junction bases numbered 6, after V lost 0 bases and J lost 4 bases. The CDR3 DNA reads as TGCGCCAGCAGCTTGGATGGGACTAGTATTTACGAGCAGTACTTC. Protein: CASSLDGTSIYEQYF.

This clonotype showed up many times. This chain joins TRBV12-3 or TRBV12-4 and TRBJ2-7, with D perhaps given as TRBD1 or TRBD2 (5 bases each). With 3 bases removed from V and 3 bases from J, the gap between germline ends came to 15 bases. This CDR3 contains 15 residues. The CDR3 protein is CASSFRRGPFYEQYF. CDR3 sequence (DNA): TGTGCCAGCAGTTTTAGAAGGGGACCATTCTACGAGCAGTACTTC.

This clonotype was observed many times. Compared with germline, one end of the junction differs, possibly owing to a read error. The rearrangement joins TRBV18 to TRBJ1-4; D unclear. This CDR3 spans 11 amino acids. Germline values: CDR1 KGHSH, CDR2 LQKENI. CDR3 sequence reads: CASSSKEKLFF. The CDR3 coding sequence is TGTGCCAGCTCATCTAAGGAAAAACTGTTTTTT.

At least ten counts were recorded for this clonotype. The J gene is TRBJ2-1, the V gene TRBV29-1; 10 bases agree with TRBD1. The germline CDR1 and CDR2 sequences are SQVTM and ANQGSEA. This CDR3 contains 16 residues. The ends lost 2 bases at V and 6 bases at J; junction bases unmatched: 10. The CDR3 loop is CSVERQGASIFNEQFF. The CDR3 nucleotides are TGCAGCGTTGAAAGACAGGGGGCGTCTATCTTCAATGAGCAGTTCTTC.

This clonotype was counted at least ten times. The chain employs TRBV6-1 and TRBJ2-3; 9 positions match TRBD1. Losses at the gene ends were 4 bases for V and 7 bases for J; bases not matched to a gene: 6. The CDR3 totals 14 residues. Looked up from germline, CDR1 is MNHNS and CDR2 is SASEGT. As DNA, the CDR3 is TGTGCCAGCAGTGGCACAGGGGGCATGTATACGCAGTATTTT. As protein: CASSGTGGMYTQYF.

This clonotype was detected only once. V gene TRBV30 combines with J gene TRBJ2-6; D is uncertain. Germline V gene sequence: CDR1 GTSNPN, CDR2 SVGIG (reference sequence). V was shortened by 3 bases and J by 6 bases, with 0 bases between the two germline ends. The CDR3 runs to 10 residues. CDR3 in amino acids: CAWRANVLTF. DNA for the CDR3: TGTGCCTGGAGGGCCAACGTCCTGACTTTC.

This CDR3 reads CASSIRWGEHEQFF. The CDR3 bases are TGTGCCAGTAGTATTCGGTGGGGGGAACATGAGCAGTTCTTC. The rearrangement joins TRBV19 to TRBJ2-1, with D perhaps matching TRBD2 (6 bases). The V and J ends lost 3 bases and 8 bases respectively, with 14 bases between them. The CDR3 is 14 residues long. Germline values: CDR1 LNHDA, CDR2 SQIVND (reference sequence).

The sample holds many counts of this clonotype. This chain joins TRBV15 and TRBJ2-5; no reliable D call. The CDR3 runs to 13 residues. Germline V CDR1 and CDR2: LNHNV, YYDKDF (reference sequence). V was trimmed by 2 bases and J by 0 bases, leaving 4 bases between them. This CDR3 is CATSRSDQETQYF. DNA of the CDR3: TGTGCCACCAGCAGATCGGACCAAGAGACCCAGTACTTC. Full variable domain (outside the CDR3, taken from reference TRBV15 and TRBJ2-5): DAMVIQNPRYQVTQFGKPVTLSCSQTLNHNVMYWYQQKSSQAPKLLFHYYDKDFNNEADTPDNFQSRRPNTSFCFLDIRSPGLGDTAMYLCATSRSDQETQYFGPGTRLLVL.

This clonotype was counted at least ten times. CDR3 DNA sequence: TGTGCCAGCACCAAGGACAGGGGCTACGAGCAGTACGTC. This codes for CASTKDRGYEQYV. The chain couples TRBV6-6 to TRBJ2-7; TRBD1 matches at 9 bases. After removal of 7 bases from V and 3 bases from J, the junction contained 4 bases not matched to a gene. Germline loops: CDR1 MNHNY, CDR2 SVGAGI (reference sequence). The CDR3 has 13 amino acids.

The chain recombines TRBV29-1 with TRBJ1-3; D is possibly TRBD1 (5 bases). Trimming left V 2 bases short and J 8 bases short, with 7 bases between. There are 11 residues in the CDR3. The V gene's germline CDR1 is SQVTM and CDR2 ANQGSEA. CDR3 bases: TGCAGCGTTGAACAGGGTTACACCATATATTTT. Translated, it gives CSVEQGYTIYF.

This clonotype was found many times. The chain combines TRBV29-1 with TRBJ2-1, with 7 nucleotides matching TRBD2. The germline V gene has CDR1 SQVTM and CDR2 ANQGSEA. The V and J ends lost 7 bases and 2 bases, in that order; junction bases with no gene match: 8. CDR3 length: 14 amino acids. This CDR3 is CSATGRSAYNEQFF. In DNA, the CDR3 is TGCAGCGCAACCGGGAGGTCGGCCTACAATGAGCAGTTCTTC.

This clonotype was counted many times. CDR3 nucleotide sequence: TGCGCCAGCAGCCACTCCCCAGGAGGGCTAGCGGGAGTCGTCATTCAGTACTTC. This gives the protein CASSHSPGGLAGVVIQYF. The chain links TRBV4-3 to TRBJ2-4; 10 bases align to TRBD2. CDR3 length: 18 residues. Trimming took 3 bases from V and 9 from J; bases not matched to a gene: 17. CDR1 and CDR2 (germline): LGHNA, YSLEER.

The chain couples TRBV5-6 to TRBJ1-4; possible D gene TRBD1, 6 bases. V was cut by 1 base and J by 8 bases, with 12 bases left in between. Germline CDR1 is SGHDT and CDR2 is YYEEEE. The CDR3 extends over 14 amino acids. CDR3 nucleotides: TGTGCCAGCAGCTTGCAGGGGAATTGGGAAAAACTGTTTTTT. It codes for CASSLQGNWEKLFF.

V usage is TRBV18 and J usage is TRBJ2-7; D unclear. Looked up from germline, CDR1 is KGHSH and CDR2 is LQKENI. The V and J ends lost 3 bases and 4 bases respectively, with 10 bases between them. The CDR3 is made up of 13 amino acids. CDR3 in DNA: TGTGCCAGCTCACCGGGGTACGGATACGAGCAGTACTTC. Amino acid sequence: CASSPGYGYEQYF.

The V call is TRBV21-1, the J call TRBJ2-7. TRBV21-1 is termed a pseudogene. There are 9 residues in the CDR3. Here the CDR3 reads CASELEQYV. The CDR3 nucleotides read TGTGCCAGCGAGCTCGAGCAGTACGTC.

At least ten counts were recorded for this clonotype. The CDR3 spells CASSGGGGEETQYF. CDR3 nucleotide sequence: TGTGCCTCCTCGGGAGGGGGCGGTGAAGAGACCCAGTACTTC. V is TRBV24-1 and J is TRBJ2-5; D perhaps matches TRBD2 (8 bases). Germline CDR1 and CDR2: KGHDR and SFDVKD. The CDR3 length is 14 residues. V was shortened by 12 bases and J by 3 bases, with 19 bases between the two germline ends.

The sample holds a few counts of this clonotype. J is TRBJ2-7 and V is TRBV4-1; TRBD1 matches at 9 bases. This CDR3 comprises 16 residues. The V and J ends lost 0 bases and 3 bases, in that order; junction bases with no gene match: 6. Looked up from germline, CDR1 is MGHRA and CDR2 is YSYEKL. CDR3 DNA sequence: TGCGCCAGCAGCCAAGATACCGACAGGGGGATCTACGAGCAGTACGTC. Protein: CASSQDTDRGIYEQYV.

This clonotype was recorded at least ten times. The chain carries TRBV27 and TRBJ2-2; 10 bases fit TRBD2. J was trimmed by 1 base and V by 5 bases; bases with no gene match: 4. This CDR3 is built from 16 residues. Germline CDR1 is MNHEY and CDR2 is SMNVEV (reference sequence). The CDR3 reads CASSPLAGGNTGELFF. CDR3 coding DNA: TGTGCCAGCAGTCCCTTAGCGGGAGGGAACACCGGGGAGCTGTTTTTT.

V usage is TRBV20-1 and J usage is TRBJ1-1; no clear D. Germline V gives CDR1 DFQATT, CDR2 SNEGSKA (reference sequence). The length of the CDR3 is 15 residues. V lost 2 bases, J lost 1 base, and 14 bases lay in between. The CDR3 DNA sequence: TGCAGTGCTAGACCGGCCGGGTGGGGGAACACTGAAGCTTTCTTT. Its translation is CSARPAGWGNTEAFF.

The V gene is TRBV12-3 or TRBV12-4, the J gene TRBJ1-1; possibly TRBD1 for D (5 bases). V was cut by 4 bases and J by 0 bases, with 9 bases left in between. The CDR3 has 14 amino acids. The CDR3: CASSSAGMNTEAFF. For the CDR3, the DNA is TGTGCCAGCAGTTCGGCAGGGATGAACACTGAAGCTTTCTTT.

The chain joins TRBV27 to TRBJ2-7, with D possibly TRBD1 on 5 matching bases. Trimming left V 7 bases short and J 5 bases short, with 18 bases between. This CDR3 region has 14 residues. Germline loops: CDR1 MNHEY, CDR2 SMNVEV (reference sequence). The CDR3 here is CASTQGQGFHEQYF. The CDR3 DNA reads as TGTGCCAGCACCCAAGGGCAGGGATTTCACGAGCAGTACTTC.

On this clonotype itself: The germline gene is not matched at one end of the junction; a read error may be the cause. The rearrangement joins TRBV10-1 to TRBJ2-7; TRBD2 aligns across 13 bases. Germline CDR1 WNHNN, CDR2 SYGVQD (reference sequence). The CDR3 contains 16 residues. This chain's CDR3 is CASTGLAGLGNSERYF. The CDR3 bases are TGCGCCAGCACGGGACTAGCGGGATTGGGTAATTCCGAGCGGTACTTC.

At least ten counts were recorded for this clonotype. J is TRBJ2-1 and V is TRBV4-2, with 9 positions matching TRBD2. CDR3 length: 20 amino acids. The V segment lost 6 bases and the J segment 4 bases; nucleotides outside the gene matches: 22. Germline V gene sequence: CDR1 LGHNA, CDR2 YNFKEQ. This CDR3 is CASSRGDGVSGSGSYNEQFF. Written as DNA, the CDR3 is TGTGCCAGCAGTAGGGGCGATGGTGTTAGCGGGAGCGGGAGTTACAATGAGCAGTTCTTC.

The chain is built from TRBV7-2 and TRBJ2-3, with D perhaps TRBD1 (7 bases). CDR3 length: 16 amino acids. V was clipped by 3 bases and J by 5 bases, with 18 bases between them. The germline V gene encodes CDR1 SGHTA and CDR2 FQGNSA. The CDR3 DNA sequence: TGTGCCAGCAGCTTCAGGGGGTTGGCGGGACAAGATACGCAGTATTTT. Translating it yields CASSFRGLAGQDTQYF. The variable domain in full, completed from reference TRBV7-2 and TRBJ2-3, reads GAGVSQSPSNKVTEKGKDVELRCDPISGHTALYWYRQSLGQGLEFLIYFQGNSAPDKSGLPSDRFSAERTGGSVSTLTIQRTQQEDSAVYLCASSFRGLAGQDTQYFGPGTRLTVL.

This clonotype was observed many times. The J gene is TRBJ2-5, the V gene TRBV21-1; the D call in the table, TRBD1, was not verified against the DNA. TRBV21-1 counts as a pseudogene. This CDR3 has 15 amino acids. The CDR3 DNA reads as TGTGCCAGCAGCAGGGACAGGGGAGATCAAGAGACCCAGTACTTC. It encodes CASSRDRGDQETQYF.

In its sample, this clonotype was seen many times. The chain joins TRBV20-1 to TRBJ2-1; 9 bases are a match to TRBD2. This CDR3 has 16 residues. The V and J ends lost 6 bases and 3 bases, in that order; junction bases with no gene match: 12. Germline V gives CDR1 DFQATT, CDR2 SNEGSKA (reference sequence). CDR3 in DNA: TGCAGTGCCGAACACATAGGACTAGCGAACTACAATGAGCAGTTCTTC. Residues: CSAEHIGLANYNEQFF.

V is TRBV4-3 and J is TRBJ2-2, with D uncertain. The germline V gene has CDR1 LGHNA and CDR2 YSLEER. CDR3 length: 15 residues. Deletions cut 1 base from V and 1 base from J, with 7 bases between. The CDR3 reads CASSQATVNTGELFF. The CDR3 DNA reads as TGCGCCAGCAGCCAAGCGACCGTGAACACCGGGGAGCTGTTTTTT.

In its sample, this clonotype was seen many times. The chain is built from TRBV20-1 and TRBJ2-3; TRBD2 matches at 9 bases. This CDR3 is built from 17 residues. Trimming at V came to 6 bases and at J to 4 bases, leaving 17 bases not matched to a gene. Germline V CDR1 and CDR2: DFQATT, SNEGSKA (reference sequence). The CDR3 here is CSAPRGMTSGAPDTQYF. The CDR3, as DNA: TGCAGTGCGCCTCGCGGGATGACTAGCGGAGCTCCAGATACGCAGTATTTT.

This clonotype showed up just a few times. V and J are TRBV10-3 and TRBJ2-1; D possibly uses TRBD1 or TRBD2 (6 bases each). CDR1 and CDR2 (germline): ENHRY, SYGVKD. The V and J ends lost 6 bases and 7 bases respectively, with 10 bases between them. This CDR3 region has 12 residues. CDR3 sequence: CAIRDSGNEQFF. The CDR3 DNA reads TGTGCCATCAGGGACAGCGGGAATGAGCAGTTCTTC.

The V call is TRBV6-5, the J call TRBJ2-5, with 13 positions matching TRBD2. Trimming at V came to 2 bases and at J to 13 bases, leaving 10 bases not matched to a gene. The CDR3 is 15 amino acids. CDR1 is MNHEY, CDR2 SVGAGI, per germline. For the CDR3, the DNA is TGTGCCAGCAGTTACCGCAGAACTAGCGGGAGGGCCTGGTACTTC. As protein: CASSYRRTSGRAWYF.

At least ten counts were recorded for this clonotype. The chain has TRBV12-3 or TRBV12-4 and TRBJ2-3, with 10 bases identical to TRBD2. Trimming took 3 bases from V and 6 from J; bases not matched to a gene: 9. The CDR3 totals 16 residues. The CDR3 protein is CASSFLTSGMSDTQYF. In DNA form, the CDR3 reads TGTGCCAGCAGTTTCCTTACTAGCGGGATGTCCGATACGCAGTATTTT.

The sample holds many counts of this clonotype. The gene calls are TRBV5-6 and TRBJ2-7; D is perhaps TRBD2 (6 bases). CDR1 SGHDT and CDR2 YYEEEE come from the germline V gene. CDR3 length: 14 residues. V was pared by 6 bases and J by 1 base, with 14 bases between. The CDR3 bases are TGTGCCAGCACCCCAATAGGGAGGTCCTACGAGCAGTACGTC. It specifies CASTPIGRSYEQYV.